A selection of T cell receptor beta chains follows, all from one sample in a study of cytomegalovirus exposure and HLA in healthy donors. Using immunoSEQ multiplex PCR, the repertoire was profiled, and TCRdb retains in-frame clones only, with some absent. The sample carries around 100,000 clones, 70% recorded once. The specimen sequenced was PBMCs. All receptors come from a man aged 30 to 39 in good health and CMV-seropositive. CDR3s include the opening cysteine and the closing phenylalanine or tryptophan. The order of the fields is CDR3 DNA, CDR3 protein, J gene, D gene, clone size, V gene. A D gene is named only where the DNA matches it firmly. Size values are once, few and many counts, or a class for expanded clones, and some rows have none.

CDR3 DNA: TGTGCCAGCAGTTTAGAGCTTGGCGGGGGGGGGACTAATGAAAAACTGTTTTTT
CDR3 protein: CASSLELGGGGTNEKLFF
J gene: TRBJ1-4
D gene: .
clone size: .
V gene: TRBV28

CDR3 DNA: TGTGCCAGCAGTCTTAACAGGGGGCGGAATAATGGCTACACCTTC
CDR3 protein: CASSLNRGRNNGYTF
J gene: TRBJ1-2
D gene: TRBD1
clone size: .
V gene: TRBV7-2

CDR3 DNA: TGTGCCAGCATGCTAGCAGAACACCGGGGAGCTGTTTTT
CDR3 protein: CASMLAEHRGAVF
J gene: TRBJ2-2
D gene: .
clone size: .
V gene: TRBV2

CDR3 DNA: TGTGCCAGCAGCCCCCCCAGTTCCACCGGGGAGCTGTTTTTT
CDR3 protein: CASSPPSSTGELFF
J gene: TRBJ2-2
D gene: .
clone size: .
V gene: TRBV11-3

CDR3 DNA: TGTGCCAGCGTGGGTAGCAATAACGGCAATCAGCCCCAGCATTTT
CDR3 protein: CASVGSNNGNQPQHF
J gene: TRBJ1-5
D gene: .
clone size: .
V gene: TRBV2

CDR3 DNA: TGTGCCAGCAGCGTAGAACAGGGGCATGGCTACACCTTC
CDR3 protein: CASSVEQGHGYTF
J gene: TRBJ1-2
D gene: TRBD1
clone size: .
V gene: TRBV9

CDR3 DNA: TGTGCCAGCAGCTCAGCACAGGGGGTGAACACTGAAGCTTTCTTT
CDR3 protein: CASSSAQGVNTEAFF
J gene: TRBJ1-1
D gene: TRBD1
clone size: .
V gene: TRBV11-2

CDR3 DNA: TGTGCCAGCAGCGCCGGCGCGGTCACTGAAGCTTTCTTT
CDR3 protein: CASSAGAVTEAFF
J gene: TRBJ1-1
D gene: .
clone size: .
V gene: TRBV7-3

CDR3 DNA: TGTGCCAGCAGCGTTCGTGGGGCAGACTCTGGAAACACCATATATTTT
CDR3 protein: CASSVRGADSGNTIYF
J gene: TRBJ1-3
D gene: .
clone size: .
V gene: TRBV9

CDR3 DNA: TGTGCCAGCAGCTTAGACCGGACAGGACCCTACAATGAGCAGTTCTTC
CDR3 protein: CASSLDRTGPYNEQFF
J gene: TRBJ2-1
D gene: TRBD1
clone size: once
V gene: TRBV11-3

CDR3 DNA: TGTGCCAGCAGCGTAGCTGTCGGGGGACGGGAGGGAGGGGATACGCAGTATTTT
CDR3 protein: CASSVAVGGREGGDTQYF
J gene: TRBJ2-3
D gene: TRBD2
clone size: .
V gene: TRBV9

CDR3 DNA: TGTGCCAGCAGTTTTCCGGGTAGCAATCAGCCCCAGCATTTT
CDR3 protein: CASSFPGSNQPQHF
J gene: TRBJ1-5
D gene: .
clone size: .
V gene: TRBV28

CDR3 DNA: TGTGCCAGCAGCCAAGCGGGGGTTGCCTACGAGCAGTACTTC
CDR3 protein: CASSQAGVAYEQYF
J gene: TRBJ2-7
D gene: .
clone size: .
V gene: TRBV4-2

CDR3 DNA: TGTGCCAGCAGCCCCAGGGGGTCATGGACTGAAGCTTTCTTT
CDR3 protein: CASSPRGSWTEAFF
J gene: TRBJ1-1
D gene: TRBD1
clone size: .
V gene: TRBV7-9

CDR3 DNA: TGTGCCAGCAGCTTCCGGACAGGGGAAGGCTACACCTTC
CDR3 protein: CASSFRTGEGYTF
J gene: TRBJ1-2
D gene: TRBD1
clone size: few
V gene: TRBV11-2

CDR3 DNA: TGCGCCAGCAGCGAAGGGGCGTGGGGCTACACCTTC
CDR3 protein: CASSEGAWGYTF
J gene: TRBJ1-2
D gene: .
clone size: .
V gene: TRBV5-1

CDR3 DNA: TGTGCCAGCAGCTTAGTACAGGGGGGGGAGCAGTACTTC
CDR3 protein: CASSLVQGGEQYF
J gene: TRBJ2-7
D gene: .
clone size: few
V gene: TRBV5-5

CDR3 DNA: TGTGCCAGCAGCTTTGGACAGGGGGGGTACTTC
CDR3 protein: CASSFGQGGYF
J gene: TRBJ2-5
D gene: TRBD1
clone size: .
V gene: TRBV11-2

CDR3 DNA: TGTGCCAGCAGCTTAGCCCCGCCTATGAGGATTTCCTACAATGAGCAGTTCTTC
CDR3 protein: CASSLAPPMRISYNEQFF
J gene: TRBJ2-1
D gene: .
clone size: .
V gene: TRBV7-6

CDR3 DNA: TGTGCCAGCAGCCGGGGGAACACAGATACGCAGTATTTT
CDR3 protein: CASSRGNTDTQYF
J gene: TRBJ2-3
D gene: .
clone size: .
V gene: TRBV6-5

CDR3 DNA: TGCGCCAGCAGCGCACAACAGGGGTCTAAAGACACCGGGGAGCTGTTTTTT
CDR3 protein: CASSAQQGSKDTGELFF
J gene: TRBJ2-2
D gene: TRBD1
clone size: few
V gene: TRBV4-1

CDR3 DNA: TGTGCCAGCAGCGCTAGCGGGGGGGCCGCGGAGACCCAGTACTTC
CDR3 protein: CASSASGGAAETQYF
J gene: TRBJ2-5
D gene: TRBD2
clone size: few
V gene: TRBV9

CDR3 DNA: TGTGCCAGCAGCTCGGACAGGGGGCCTTACGAGCAGTACTTC
CDR3 protein: CASSSDRGPYEQYF
J gene: TRBJ2-7
D gene: TRBD1
clone size: .
V gene: TRBV25-1

CDR3 DNA: TGTGCCAGCAGTGACAGGGTTAATTCACCCCTCCACTTT
CDR3 protein: CASSDRVNSPLHF
J gene: TRBJ1-6
D gene: .
clone size: few
V gene: TRBV6-1

CDR3 DNA: TGCGCCAGCAGCGGGGGGGGGCAGGCTCTCTACGAGCAGTACTTC
CDR3 protein: CASSGGGQALYEQYF
J gene: TRBJ2-7
D gene: .
clone size: .
V gene: TRBV4-1

CDR3 DNA: TGTGCCAGCAGCCACTGGATCGCGGGAAAAGAGACCCAGTACTTC
CDR3 protein: CASSHWIAGKETQYF
J gene: TRBJ2-5
D gene: .
clone size: .
V gene: TRBV11-2

CDR3 DNA: TGTGCCAGCAGCTTAGAACCGGGGGGTGGCTATGGCTACACCTTC
CDR3 protein: CASSLEPGGGYGYTF
J gene: TRBJ1-2
D gene: .
clone size: .
V gene: TRBV7-2

CDR3 DNA: TGTGCCAGCAGCGCTGGGACTAGCGGGAGGCTGTTGCACAGTGAGCAGTTCTTC
CDR3 protein: CASSAGTSGRLLHSEQFF
J gene: TRBJ2-1
D gene: TRBD2
clone size: .
V gene: TRBV11-2

CDR3 DNA: TGCGCCAGCAGCTTGGGTGGGAGCTCCAATGAGCAGTTCTTC
CDR3 protein: CASSLGGSSNEQFF
J gene: TRBJ2-1
D gene: .
clone size: .
V gene: TRBV5-1

CDR3 DNA: TGCGCCAGCAGGCAATACAGGGGGCTAAAGAACACTGAAGCTTTCTTT
CDR3 protein: CASRQYRGLKNTEAFF
J gene: TRBJ1-1
D gene: TRBD1
clone size: .
V gene: TRBV5-1

CDR3 DNA: TGTGCCAGCAGCCGTGGAACAGGGGAAAATGGCTACACCTTC
CDR3 protein: CASSRGTGENGYTF
J gene: TRBJ1-2
D gene: TRBD1
clone size: .
V gene: TRBV7-9

CDR3 DNA: TGTGCCAGCAGTTTTATACGAGGTAGCACCGGGGAGCTGTTTTTT
CDR3 protein: CASSFIRGSTGELFF
J gene: TRBJ2-2
D gene: .
clone size: .
V gene: TRBV27

CDR3 DNA: TGTGCCAGCAGCTTAAACCTCCGGGACAGGGATCACAATGAGCAGTTCTTC
CDR3 protein: CASSLNLRDRDHNEQFF
J gene: TRBJ2-1
D gene: TRBD1
clone size: .
V gene: TRBV7-9

CDR3 DNA: TGTGCCAGCAGCTCCGGGGACAGGGGGAGGCGGACTAATGAAAAACTGTTTTTT
CDR3 protein: CASSSGDRGRRTNEKLFF
J gene: TRBJ1-4
D gene: TRBD1
clone size: .
V gene: TRBV7-8

CDR3 DNA: TGTGCCAGCTCACCAATGGGACAGGCCGGGGGTGAGCCCCAGCATTTT
CDR3 protein: CASSPMGQAGGEPQHF
J gene: TRBJ1-5
D gene: TRBD1
clone size: .
V gene: TRBV18

CDR3 DNA: TGTGCCAGCAGTGAAACGGGACAGGGGGATGGCTACACCTTC
CDR3 protein: CASSETGQGDGYTF
J gene: TRBJ1-2
D gene: TRBD1
clone size: .
V gene: TRBV6-1

CDR3 DNA: TGCAGCGCATCCGAACATATAAACACTGAAGCTTTCTTT
CDR3 protein: CSASEHINTEAFF
J gene: TRBJ1-1
D gene: .
clone size: .
V gene: TRBV29-1

CDR3 DNA: TGTGCCAGCTCACCATCATACAGGGTTGATCAGCCCCAGCATTTT
CDR3 protein: CASSPSYRVDQPQHF
J gene: TRBJ1-5
D gene: .
clone size: .
V gene: TRBV18

CDR3 DNA: TGTGCCAGCAGTCTCATGCGGGATTTAAGGATTTATGAGCAGTTCTTC
CDR3 protein: CASSLMRDLRIYEQFF
J gene: TRBJ2-1
D gene: .
clone size: .
V gene: TRBV27

CDR3 DNA: TGTGCCAGCAGGGGATATACCGGGACAGACTATGGCTACACCTTC
CDR3 protein: CASRGYTGTDYGYTF
J gene: TRBJ1-2
D gene: TRBD1
clone size: .
V gene: TRBV6-6

CDR3 DNA: TGTGCCAGCAGCTTAACTTTAGGACTAGCGGGAGGACGTGAGCAGTTCTTC
CDR3 protein: CASSLTLGLAGGREQFF
J gene: TRBJ2-1
D gene: TRBD2
clone size: few
V gene: TRBV7-3

CDR3 DNA: TGTGCCAGCAGCCCCAGTAGCAATCAGCCCCAGCATTTT
CDR3 protein: CASSPSSNQPQHF
J gene: TRBJ1-5
D gene: .
clone size: .
V gene: TRBV6-1